Below, 10 T cell receptor beta chains from the same sample are listed, as sequenced in a study of T-cell memory formation after mild COVID-19. Each CDR3 protein is one row after TCRdb ran MiXCR on the 5' RACE reads. The sample contains roughly 480,000 distinct CDR3 sequences, 20% to 30% of which appear only once. The sequenced sample consisted of PBMCs or a T cell subset sorted from them (not recorded which). Every receptor here comes from an adult woman who had mild COVID-19 (a few samples of this study predate the infection). Cell type and time point are not known.

The CDR3 region is CAWSVVRRSTEAFF. Here the CDR3 DNA reads TGTGCCTGGAGTGTAGTAAGAAGGAGCACTGAAGCTTTCTTT. V usage is TRBV30 and J usage is TRBJ1-1; D gene ambiguous. Germline values: CDR1 GTSNPN, CDR2 SVGIG (reference sequence). V was clipped by 0 bases and J by 4 bases, with 12 bases between them. The CDR3 length is 14 residues. The variable domain in full, with the rest retrieved from reference TRBV30 and TRBJ1-1, is SQTIHQWPATLVQPVGSPLSLECTVEGTSNPNLYWYRQAAGRGLQLLFYSVGIGQISSEVPQNLSASRPQDRQFILSSKKLLLSDSGFYLCAWSVVRRSTEAFFGQGTRLTVV.

This rearrangement joins TRBV29-1 to TRBJ2-3; D possibly corresponds to TRBD1 (6 bases). This CDR3 has 14 amino acids. V was trimmed by 4 bases and J by 2 bases, leaving 13 bases between them. Germline CDR1 is SQVTM and CDR2 is ANQGSEA. The CDR3 here is CSVGTGHTTDTQYF. CDR3 in DNA: TGCAGCGTTGGGACGGGACACACCACAGATACGCAGTATTTT.

This clonotype was counted between two and nine times. The chain uses TRBV27 and TRBJ1-1; D is unclear. V lost 2 bases, J lost 0 bases, and 4 bases lay in between. The CDR3 loop spans 13 amino acids. Germline V gene data show CDR1 as MNHEY and CDR2 as SMNVEV (reference sequence). The CDR3 region has the DNA TGTGCCAGCAGTTTAGAGGTGAACACTGAAGCTTTCTTT. Its translation is CASSLEVNTEAFF.

The CDR3 is CASSYFSDSLYEQYF. CDR3 bases: TGTGCCAGCAGCTACTTCTCGGATTCCCTCTATGAGCAGTACTTC. The chain uses TRBV7-9 and TRBJ2-7; D remains unclear. Deletions cut 4 bases from V and 7 bases from J, with 20 bases between. The CDR3 covers 15 residues. Germline values: CDR1 SEHNR, CDR2 FQNEAQ (reference sequence).

A few counts support this clonotype. This chain connects TRBV3-1 to TRBJ2-5; 12 positions agree with TRBD2. Losses at the gene ends were 4 bases for V and 7 bases for J; bases not matched to a gene: 13. Germline CDR1 reads LGHDT; CDR2 reads YNNKEL (reference sequence). There are 17 residues in the CDR3. CDR3 DNA: TGTGCCAGCAGCCCTTCCCCTAGCGGGGGGGGACCGGTGACCCAGTACTTC. Its protein product is CASSPSPSGGGPVTQYF.

The chain employs TRBV21-1 and TRBJ1-5. TRBV21-1 is flagged as a pseudogene. This CDR3 spans 15 amino acids. CDR3 region: CASSPAGYSNQPQHF. CDR3 coding DNA: TGTGCCAGCAGCCCGGCGGGTTATAGCAATCAGCCCCAGCATTTT.

This rearrangement joins TRBV12-3 or TRBV12-4 to TRBJ2-6; the D gene could be TRBD1 or TRBD2 (6 bases each). V lost 6 bases, J lost 3 bases, and 21 bases lay in between. The CDR3 loop spans 18 amino acids. Here the CDR3 DNA reads TGTGCCAGCAGCACGAAACGTCGGGGGCTCGTTGGGGCCAACGTCCTGACTTTC. Translating gives CASSTKRRGLVGANVLTF.

V gene TRBV7-9 combines with J gene TRBJ2-7; 11 bases agree with TRBD2. CDR1 is SEHNR and CDR2 is FQNEAQ in the germline V gene (reference sequence). The V gene end was trimmed by 5 bases and the J gene end by 0 bases; junction bases not matched to a gene: 6. There are 16 residues in the CDR3. In DNA, the CDR3 is TGTGCCAGCAGCCCCGTGGGGACTAGCGGCTCCTACGAGCAGTACTTC. Its protein product is CASSPVGTSGSYEQYF.

This clonotype was detected a few times. The chain uses TRBV20-1 and TRBJ2-4; perhaps TRBD2 as D (5 bases). The CDR3 consists of 17 residues. The V gene's germline CDR1 is DFQATT and CDR2 SNEGSKA (reference sequence). V was trimmed by 3 bases and J by 1 base, leaving 19 bases between them. CDR3 DNA: TGCAGTGCTAGGGGTCCAGCGGCGGGCAGGGCCAAAAACATTCAGTACTTC. It specifies CSARGPAAGRAKNIQYF.

This clonotype was observed at least ten times. The gene calls are TRBV13 and TRBJ2-7; maybe TRBD2 (6 bases). The CDR3 has 14 amino acids. V was shortened by 2 bases and J by 1 base, with 9 bases between the two germline ends. CDR1 and CDR2 from the germline V gene are PRHDT and FYEKMQ (reference sequence). The CDR3 region has the DNA TGTGCCAGCAGCTTACCTGGGGGGTCCTACGAGCAGTACTTC. Translated: CASSLPGGSYEQYF. Full variable domain (missing parts from reference TRBV13 and TRBJ2-7): AAGVIQSPRHLIKEKRETATLKCYPIPRHDTVYWYQQGPGQDPQFLISFYEKMQSDKGSIPDRFSAQQFSDYHSELNMSSLELGDSALYFCASSLPGGSYEQYFGPGTRLTVT.